This T cell receptor beta chain is from a study of OX40 agonist ivuxolimab in advanced cancers. Overall study: Ivuxolimab, an antibody that agonizes OX40 (CD134), was administered to the patients. Ivuxolimab was delivered to patients intravenously every 2 weeks at doses spanning 0.01 to 10 mg/kg. In three patients, partial responses were observed, one with hepatocellular carcinoma and two with cutaneous melanoma. Study results and limitations: In CD8+ T cells, expanded clones were on average more numerous than in CD4+.

To note about this clone: No antigen is known for it.

Method: immunoSEQ multiplex PCR; TCRdb's copy keeps in-frame clones and lacks some. In the table there are tens of thousands of clones, roughly 86% of which are singletons. The CDR3 runs 16 residues. Sequenced here: CD4+ or CD8+ T cells sorted from blood, sampled in a trial of the OX40 agonist ivuxolimab. The TCR originated in an adult with an advanced solid tumor such as melanoma, head and neck, liver or kidney cancer. The V call is TRBV21-1, the J call TRBJ2-5; the table's D call, TRBD2, has no DNA check behind it. The J call may be in error: the DNA end matches TRBJ2-7 better. TRBV21-1 is termed a pseudogene. The CDR3 DNA is TGTGCCAGCAGCAAAAGCCGGGGGGCCCCGCGGGACGAGCAGTACTTC. Translated, it gives CASSKSRGAPRDEQYF.